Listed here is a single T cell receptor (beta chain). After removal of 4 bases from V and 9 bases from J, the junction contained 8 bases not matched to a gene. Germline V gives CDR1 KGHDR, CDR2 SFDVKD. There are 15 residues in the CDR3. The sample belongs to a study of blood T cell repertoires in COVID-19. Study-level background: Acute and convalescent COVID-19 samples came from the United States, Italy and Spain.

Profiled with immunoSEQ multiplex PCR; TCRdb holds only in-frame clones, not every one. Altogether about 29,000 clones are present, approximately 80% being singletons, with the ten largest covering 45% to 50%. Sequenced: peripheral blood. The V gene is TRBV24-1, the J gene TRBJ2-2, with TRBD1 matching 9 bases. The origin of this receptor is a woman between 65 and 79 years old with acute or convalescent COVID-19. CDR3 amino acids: CATSDRDRESRELFF. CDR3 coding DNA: TGTGCCACCAGTGACAGGGACAGGGAAAGCAGGGAGCTGTTTTTT.